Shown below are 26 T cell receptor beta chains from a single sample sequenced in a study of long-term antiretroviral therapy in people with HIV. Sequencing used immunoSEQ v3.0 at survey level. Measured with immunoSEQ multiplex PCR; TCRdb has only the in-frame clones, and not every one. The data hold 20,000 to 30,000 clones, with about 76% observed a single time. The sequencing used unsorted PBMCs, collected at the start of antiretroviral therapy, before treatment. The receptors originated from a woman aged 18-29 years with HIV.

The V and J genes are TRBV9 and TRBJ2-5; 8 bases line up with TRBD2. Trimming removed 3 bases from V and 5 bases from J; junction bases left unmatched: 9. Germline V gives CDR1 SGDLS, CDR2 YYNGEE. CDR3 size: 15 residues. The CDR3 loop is CASSENSGTIETQYF. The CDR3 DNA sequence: TGTGCCAGCAGCGAAAATAGCGGGACGATCGAGACCCAGTACTTC.

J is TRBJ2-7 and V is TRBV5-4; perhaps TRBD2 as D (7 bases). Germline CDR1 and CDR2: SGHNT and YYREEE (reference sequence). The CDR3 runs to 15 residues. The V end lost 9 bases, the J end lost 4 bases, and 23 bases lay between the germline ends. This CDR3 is CATSSQSGTSYEQYF. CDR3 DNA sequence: TGTGCCACATCAAGTCAGAGCGGGACATCGTACGAGCAGTACTTC.

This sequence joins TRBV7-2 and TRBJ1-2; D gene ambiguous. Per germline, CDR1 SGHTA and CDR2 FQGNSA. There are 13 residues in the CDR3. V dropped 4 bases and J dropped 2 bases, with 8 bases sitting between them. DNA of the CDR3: TGTGCCAGCAGCTCCCAACCCAACTATGGCTACACCTTC. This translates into CASSSQPNYGYTF.

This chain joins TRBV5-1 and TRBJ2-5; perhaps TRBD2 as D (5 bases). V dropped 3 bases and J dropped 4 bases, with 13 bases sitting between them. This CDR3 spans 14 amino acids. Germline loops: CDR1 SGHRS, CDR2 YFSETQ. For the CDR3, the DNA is TGCGCCAGCAGCTCGTCCCTAGCCGTAGAGACCCAGTACTTC. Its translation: CASSSSLAVETQYF.

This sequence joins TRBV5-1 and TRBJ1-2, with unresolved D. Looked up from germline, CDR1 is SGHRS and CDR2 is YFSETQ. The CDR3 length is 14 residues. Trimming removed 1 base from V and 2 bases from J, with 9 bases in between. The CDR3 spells CASSLTVENYGYTF. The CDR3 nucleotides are TGCGCCAGCAGCTTGACAGTTGAAAACTATGGCTACACCTTC.

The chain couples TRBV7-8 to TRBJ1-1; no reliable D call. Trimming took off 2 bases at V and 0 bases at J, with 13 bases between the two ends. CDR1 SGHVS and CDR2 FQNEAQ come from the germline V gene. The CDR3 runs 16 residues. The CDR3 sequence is CASSLIEGTLNTEAFF. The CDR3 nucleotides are TGTGCCAGCAGCTTAATCGAGGGTACCCTGAACACTGAAGCTTTCTTT. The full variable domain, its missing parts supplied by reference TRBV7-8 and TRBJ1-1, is GAGVSQSPRYKVAKRGQDVALRCDPISGHVSLFWYQQALGQGPEFLTYFQNEAQLDKSGLPSDRFFAERPEGSVSTLKIQRTQQEDSAVYLCASSLIEGTLNTEAFFGQGTRLTVV.

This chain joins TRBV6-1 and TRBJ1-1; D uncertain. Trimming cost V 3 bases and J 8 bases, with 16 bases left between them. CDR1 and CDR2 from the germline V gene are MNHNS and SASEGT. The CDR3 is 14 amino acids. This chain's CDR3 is CASSEIRAASEAFF. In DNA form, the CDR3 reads TGTGCCAGCAGTGAGATCCGGGCCGCGAGCGAAGCTTTCTTT.

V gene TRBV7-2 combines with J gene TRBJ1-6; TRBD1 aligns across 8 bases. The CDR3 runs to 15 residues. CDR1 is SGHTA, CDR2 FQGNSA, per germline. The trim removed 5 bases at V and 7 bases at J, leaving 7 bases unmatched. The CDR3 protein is CASSHGQGGNSPLHF. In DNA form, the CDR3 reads TGTGCCAGCAGCCACGGACAGGGAGGAAATTCACCCCTCCACTTT. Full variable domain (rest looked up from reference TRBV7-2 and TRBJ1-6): GAGVSQSPSNKVTEKGKDVELRCDPISGHTALYWYRQSLGQGLEFLIYFQGNSAPDKSGLPSDRFSAERTGGSVSTLTIQRTQQEDSAVYLCASSHGQGGNSPLHFGNGTRLTVT.

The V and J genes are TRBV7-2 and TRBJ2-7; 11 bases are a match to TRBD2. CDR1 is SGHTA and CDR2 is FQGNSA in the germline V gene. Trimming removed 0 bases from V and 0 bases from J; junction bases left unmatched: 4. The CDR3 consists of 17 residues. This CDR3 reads CASSLAPLAGGSYEQYF. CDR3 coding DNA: TGTGCCAGCAGCTTAGCCCCGCTAGCGGGGGGCTCCTACGAGCAGTACTTC. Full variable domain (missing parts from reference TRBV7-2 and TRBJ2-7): GAGVSQSPSNKVTEKGKDVELRCDPISGHTALYWYRQSLGQGLEFLIYFQGNSAPDKSGLPSDRFSAERTGGSVSTLTIQRTQQEDSAVYLCASSLAPLAGGSYEQYFGPGTRLTVT.

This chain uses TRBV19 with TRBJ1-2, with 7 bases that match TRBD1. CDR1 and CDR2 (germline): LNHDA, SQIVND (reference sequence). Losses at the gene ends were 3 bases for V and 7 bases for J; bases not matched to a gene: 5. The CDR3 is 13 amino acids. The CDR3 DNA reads TGTGCCAGTAGTATCGGACAGGTTCGTGGCTACACCTTC. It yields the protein CASSIGQVRGYTF.

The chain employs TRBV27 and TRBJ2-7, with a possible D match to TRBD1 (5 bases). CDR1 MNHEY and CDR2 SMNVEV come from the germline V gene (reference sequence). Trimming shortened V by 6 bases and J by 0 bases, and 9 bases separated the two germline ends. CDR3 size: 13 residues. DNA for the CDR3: TGTGCCAGCAGCAGACAGAGCTCCTACGAGCAGTACTTC. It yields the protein CASSRQSSYEQYF.

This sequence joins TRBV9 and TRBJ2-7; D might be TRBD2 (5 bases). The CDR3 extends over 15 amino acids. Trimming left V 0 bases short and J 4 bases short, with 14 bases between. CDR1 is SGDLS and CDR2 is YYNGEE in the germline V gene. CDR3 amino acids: CASSVVERDDYEQYF. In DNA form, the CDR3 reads TGTGCCAGCAGCGTAGTGGAGAGGGATGATTACGAGCAGTACTTC.

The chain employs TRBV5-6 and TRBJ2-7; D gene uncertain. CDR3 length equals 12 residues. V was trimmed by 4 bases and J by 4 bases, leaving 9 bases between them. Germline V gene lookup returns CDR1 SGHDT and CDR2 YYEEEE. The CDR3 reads CASSIEPYEQYF. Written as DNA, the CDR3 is TGTGCCAGCAGCATAGAACCTTACGAGCAGTACTTC. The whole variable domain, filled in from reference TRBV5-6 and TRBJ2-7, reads DAGVTQSPTHLIKTRGQQVTLRCSPKSGHDTVSWYQQALGQGPQFIFQYYEEEERQRGNFPDRFSGHQFPNYSSELNVNALLLGDSALYLCASSIEPYEQYFGPGTRLTVT.

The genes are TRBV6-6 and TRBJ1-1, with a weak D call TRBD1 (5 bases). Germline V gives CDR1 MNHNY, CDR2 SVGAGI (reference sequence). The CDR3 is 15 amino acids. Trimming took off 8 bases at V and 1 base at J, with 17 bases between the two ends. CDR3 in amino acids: CASLGGIRGNTEAFF. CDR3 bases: TGTGCCAGCTTGGGGGGTATACGGGGGAACACTGAAGCTTTCTTT.

Written as DNA, the CDR3 is TGCGCCAGCAGTCCACGACTAGCGGGTGAGCAGTTCTTC. The encoded protein is CASSPRLAGEQFF. This chain uses TRBV10-1 with TRBJ2-1; 10 nucleotides line up with TRBD2. This CDR3 has 13 residues. V shed 5 bases, J shed 9 bases, and the junction held 4 bases outside the gene matches. CDR1 and CDR2 from the germline V gene are WNHNN and SYGVQD (reference sequence).

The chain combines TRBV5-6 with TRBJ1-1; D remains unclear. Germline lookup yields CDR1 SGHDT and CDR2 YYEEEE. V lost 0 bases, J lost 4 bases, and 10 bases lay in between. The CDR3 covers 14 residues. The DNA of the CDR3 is TGTGCCAGCAGCTTGGTAGGAAGGAGCACTGAAGCTTTCTTT. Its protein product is CASSLVGRSTEAFF.

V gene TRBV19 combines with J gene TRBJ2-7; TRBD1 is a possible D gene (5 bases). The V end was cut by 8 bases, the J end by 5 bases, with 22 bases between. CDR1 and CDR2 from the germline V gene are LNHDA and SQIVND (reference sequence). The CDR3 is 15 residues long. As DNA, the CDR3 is TGTGCCAGTTCAAGGCAGGGAAAAGGGCATAACGAGCAGTACTTC. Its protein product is CASSRQGKGHNEQYF.

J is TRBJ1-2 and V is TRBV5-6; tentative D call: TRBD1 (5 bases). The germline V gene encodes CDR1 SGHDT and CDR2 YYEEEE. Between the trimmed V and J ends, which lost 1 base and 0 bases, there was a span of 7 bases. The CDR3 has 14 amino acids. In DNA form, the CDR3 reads TGTGCCAGCAGCTTGTCAGGGACTAACTATGGCTACACCTTC. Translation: CASSLSGTNYGYTF.

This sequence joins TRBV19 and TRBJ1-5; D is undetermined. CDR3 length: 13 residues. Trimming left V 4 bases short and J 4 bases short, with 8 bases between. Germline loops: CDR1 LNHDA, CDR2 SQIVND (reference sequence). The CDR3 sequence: CASSNYPNQPQHF. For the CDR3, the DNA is TGTGCCAGTAGTAACTACCCAAATCAGCCCCAGCATTTT.

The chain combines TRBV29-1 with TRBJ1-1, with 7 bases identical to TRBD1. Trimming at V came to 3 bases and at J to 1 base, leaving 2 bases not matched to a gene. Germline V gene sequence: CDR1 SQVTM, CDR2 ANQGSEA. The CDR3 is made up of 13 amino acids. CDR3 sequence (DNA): TGCAGCGTTGACCGGACAGGGAACACTGAAGCTTTCTTT. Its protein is CSVDRTGNTEAFF.

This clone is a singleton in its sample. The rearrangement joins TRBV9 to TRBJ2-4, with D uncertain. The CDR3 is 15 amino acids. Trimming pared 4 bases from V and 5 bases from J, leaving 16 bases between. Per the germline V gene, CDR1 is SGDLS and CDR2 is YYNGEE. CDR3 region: CASSPRSLLENIQYF. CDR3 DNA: TGTGCCAGCAGCCCTCGCTCACTTCTGGAAAACATTCAGTACTTC.

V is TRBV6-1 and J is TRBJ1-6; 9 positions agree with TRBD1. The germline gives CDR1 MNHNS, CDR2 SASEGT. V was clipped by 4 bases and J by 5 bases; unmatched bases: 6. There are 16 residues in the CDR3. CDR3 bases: TGTGCCAGCAGTGGATTCGGGACAGGGAATAATTCACCCCTCCACTTT. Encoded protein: CASSGFGTGNNSPLHF.

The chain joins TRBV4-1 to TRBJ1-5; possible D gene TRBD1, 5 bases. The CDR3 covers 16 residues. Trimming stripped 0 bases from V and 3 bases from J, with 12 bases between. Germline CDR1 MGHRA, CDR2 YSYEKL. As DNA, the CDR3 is TGCGCCAGCAGCCAAGATAAACGGGGGGACAATCAGCCCCAGCATTTT. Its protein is CASSQDKRGDNQPQHF.

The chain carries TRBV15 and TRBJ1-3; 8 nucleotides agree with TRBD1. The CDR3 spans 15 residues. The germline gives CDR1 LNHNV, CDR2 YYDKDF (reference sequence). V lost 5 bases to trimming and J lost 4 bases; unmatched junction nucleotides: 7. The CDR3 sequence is CATSPQGTGGNTIYF. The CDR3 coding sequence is TGTGCCACCAGCCCCCAGGGGACAGGCGGAAACACCATATATTTT.

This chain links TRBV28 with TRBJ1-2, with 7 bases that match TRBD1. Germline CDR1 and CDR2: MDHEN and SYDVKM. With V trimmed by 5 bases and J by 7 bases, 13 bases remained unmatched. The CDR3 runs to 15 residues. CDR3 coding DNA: TGTGCCAGCAGTCCACACAGGGGAGGGGGTGGTGGCTACACCTTC. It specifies CASSPHRGGGGGYTF.

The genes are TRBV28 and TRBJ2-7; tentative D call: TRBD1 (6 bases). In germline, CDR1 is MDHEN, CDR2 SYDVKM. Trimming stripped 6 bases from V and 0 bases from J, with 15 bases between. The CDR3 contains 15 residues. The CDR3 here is CASRAGTLSSYEQYF. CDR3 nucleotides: TGTGCCAGCAGGGCCGGGACATTGAGCTCCTACGAGCAGTACTTC.